Listed below are T cell receptor beta chains from one sample, sequenced in a study of circulating CD8 cells and anti-PD-1 response in melanoma. In TCRdb, the reads were re-called with MiXCR into one record per CDR3 protein. The sample carries around 130 distinct CDR3 sequences, roughly 10% recorded once. This specimen was CD8+ T cells from PBMCs, taken at baseline or after one month of anti-PD-1 therapy (not recorded which). The origin of the receptors is a human donor with melanoma. CDR3s include the opening cysteine and the closing phenylalanine or tryptophan. D genes are given only for firm matches. The size entry gives once, few, many or a size class.

v_gene: TRBV19; abundance: medium-sized; j_gene: TRBJ2-5; d_gene: .; CDR3aa: CASSHWDGGQETQYF; CDR3nt: TGTGCCAGTAGTCACTGGGACGGAGGACAAGAGACCCAGTACTTC
v_gene: TRBV7-2; abundance: hyperexpanded; j_gene: TRBJ2-1; d_gene: .; CDR3aa: CASSLALGQYSYNEQFF; CDR3nt: TGTGCCAGCAGCTTAGCCCTAGGACAGTACTCCTACAATGAGCAGTTCTTC
v_gene: TRBV20-1; abundance: large; j_gene: TRBJ2-5; d_gene: TRBD1; CDR3aa: CSARRGGGQETQYF; CDR3nt: TGCAGTGCTAGAAGAGGGGGCGGGCAAGAGACCCAGTACTTC
v_gene: TRBV19; abundance: large; j_gene: TRBJ2-7; d_gene: .; CDR3aa: CASSIRAGQTEQYF; CDR3nt: TGTGCCAGTAGTATAAGGGCGGGACAGACCGAGCAGTACTTC
v_gene: TRBV24-1; abundance: hyperexpanded; j_gene: TRBJ2-3; d_gene: TRBD2; CDR3aa: CATSDATSGATDTQYF; CDR3nt: TGTGCCACCAGTGATGCGACTAGCGGGGCCACAGATACGCAGTATTTT